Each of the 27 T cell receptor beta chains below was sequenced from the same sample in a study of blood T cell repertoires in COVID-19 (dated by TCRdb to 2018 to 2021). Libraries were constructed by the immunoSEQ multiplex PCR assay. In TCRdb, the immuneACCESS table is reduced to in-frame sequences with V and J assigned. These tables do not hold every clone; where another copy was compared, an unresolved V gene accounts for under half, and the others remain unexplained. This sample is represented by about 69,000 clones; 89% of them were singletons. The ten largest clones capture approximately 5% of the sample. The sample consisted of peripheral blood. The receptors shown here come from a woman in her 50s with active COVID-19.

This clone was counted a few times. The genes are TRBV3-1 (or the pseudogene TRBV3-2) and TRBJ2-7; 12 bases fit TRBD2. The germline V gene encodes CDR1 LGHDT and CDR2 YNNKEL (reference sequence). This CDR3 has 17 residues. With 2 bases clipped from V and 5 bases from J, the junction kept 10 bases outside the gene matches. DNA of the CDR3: TGTGCCAGCAGCCAACCCACGACTAGCGGGAGTGGCCACGAGCAGTACTTC. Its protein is CASSQPTTSGSGHEQYF.

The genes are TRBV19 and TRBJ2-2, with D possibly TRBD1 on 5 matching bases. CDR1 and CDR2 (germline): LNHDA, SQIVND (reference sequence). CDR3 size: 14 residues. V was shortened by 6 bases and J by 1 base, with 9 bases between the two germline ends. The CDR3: CASSYRRNTGELFF. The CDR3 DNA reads TGTGCCAGTAGCTACAGGAGGAACACCGGGGAGCTGTTTTTT. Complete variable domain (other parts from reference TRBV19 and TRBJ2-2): DGGITQSPKYLFRKEGQNVTLSCEQNLNHDAMYWYRQDPGQGLRLIYYSQIVNDFQKGDIAEGYSVSREKKESFPLTVTSAQKNPTAFYLCASSYRRNTGELFFGEGSRLTVL.

DNA of the CDR3: TGTGCCAGCAGTGCCGGGACAGGGGCCGGCTACACCTTC. It yields the protein CASSAGTGAGYTF. The chain employs TRBV7-9 and TRBJ1-2; 10 nucleotides match TRBD1. Germline trimming cut 6 bases from V and 8 bases from J; bases unmatched to any gene: 6. The CDR3 consists of 13 residues. The V gene's germline CDR1 is SEHNR and CDR2 FQNEAQ (reference sequence). The complete variable domain, with remaining parts taken from reference TRBV7-9 and TRBJ1-2, reads DTGVSQNPRHKITKRGQNVTFRCDPISEHNRLYWYRQTLGQGPEFLTYFQNEAQLEKSRLLSDRFSAERPKGSFSTLEIQRTEQGDSAMYLCASSAGTGAGYTFGSGTRLTVV.

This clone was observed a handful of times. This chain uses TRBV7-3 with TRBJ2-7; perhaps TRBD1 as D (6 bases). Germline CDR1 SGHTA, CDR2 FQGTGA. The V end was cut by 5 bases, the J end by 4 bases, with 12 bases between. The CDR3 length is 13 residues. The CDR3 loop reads CASSLGTLYEQYF. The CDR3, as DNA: TGTGCCAGCAGCCTCGGGACATTGTACGAGCAGTACTTC. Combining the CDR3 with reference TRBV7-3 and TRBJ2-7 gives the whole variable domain GAGVSQTPSNKVTEKGKYVELRCDPISGHTALYWYRQSLGQGPEFLIYFQGTGAADDSGLPNDRFFAVRPEGSVSTLKIQRTERGDSAVYLCASSLGTLYEQYFGPGTRLTVT.

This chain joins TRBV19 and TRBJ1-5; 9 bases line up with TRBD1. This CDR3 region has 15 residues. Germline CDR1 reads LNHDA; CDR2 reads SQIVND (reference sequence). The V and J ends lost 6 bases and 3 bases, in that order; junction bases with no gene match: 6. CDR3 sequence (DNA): TGTGCCAGTAGCCCGGACAGGGGCGTCAATCAGCCCCAGCATTTT. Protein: CASSPDRGVNQPQHF.

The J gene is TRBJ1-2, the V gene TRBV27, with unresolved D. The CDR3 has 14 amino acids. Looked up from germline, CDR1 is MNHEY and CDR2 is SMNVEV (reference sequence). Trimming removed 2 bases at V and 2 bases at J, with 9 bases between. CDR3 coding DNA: TGTGCCAGCAGTTTACGTGGGAGCAACTATGGCTACACCTTC. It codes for CASSLRGSNYGYTF.

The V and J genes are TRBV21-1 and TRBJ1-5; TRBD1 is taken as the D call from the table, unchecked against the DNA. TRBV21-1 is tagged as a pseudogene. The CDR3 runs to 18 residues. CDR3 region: CASSLQGAGSQGNQPQHF. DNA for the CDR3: TGTGCCAGCAGCTTACAGGGGGCCGGAAGTCAGGGCAATCAGCCCCAGCATTTT.

Written as DNA, the CDR3 is TGTGCCAGCAGCGTCCCCCATTCGAGGAACACCATATATTTT. It specifies CASSVPHSRNTIYF. The chain employs TRBV5-6 and TRBJ1-3; D remains ambiguous. Germline-derived CDR1 and CDR2 are SGHDT and YYEEEE. CDR3 size: 14 residues. The germline V and J ends were trimmed by 4 bases and 7 bases, with 15 bases remaining between them.

CDR3 sequence: CASSLYWGQGGFNEQFF. DNA for the CDR3: TGTGCCAGCAGTTTATATTGGGGGCAGGGGGGATTCAATGAGCAGTTCTTC. The rearrangement joins TRBV28 to TRBJ2-1; possible D gene TRBD1, 7 bases. V was shortened by 1 base and J by 6 bases, with 19 bases between the two germline ends. Germline V lookup: CDR1 MDHEN, CDR2 SYDVKM. CDR3 length: 17 amino acids.

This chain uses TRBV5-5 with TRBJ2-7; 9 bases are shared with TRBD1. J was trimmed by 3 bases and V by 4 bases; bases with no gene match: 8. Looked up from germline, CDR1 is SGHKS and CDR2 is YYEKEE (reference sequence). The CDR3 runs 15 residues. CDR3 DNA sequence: TGTGCCAGCAGCCAAGGGACAGGGTCAATCTACGAGCAGTACTTC. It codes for CASSQGTGSIYEQYF.

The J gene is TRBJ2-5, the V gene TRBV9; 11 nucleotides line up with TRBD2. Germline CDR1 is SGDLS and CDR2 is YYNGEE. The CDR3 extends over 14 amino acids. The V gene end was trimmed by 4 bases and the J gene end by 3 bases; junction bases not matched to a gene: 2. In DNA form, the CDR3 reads TGTGCCAGCAGCCCGGGACTAGCGGAAGAGACCCAGTACTTC. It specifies CASSPGLAEETQYF.

CDR3 bases: TGTGCCAGCAGCCAAGGTGGCGGGAGGGCCCTGGAGACCCAGTACTTC. This sequence encodes CASSQGGGRALETQYF. The chain couples TRBV3-1 (or the pseudogene TRBV3-2) to TRBJ2-5, with 9 positions matching TRBD2. The V segment lost 1 base and the J segment 5 bases; nucleotides outside the gene matches: 8. Germline V gives CDR1 LGHDT, CDR2 YNNKEL (reference sequence). The CDR3 is 16 residues long.

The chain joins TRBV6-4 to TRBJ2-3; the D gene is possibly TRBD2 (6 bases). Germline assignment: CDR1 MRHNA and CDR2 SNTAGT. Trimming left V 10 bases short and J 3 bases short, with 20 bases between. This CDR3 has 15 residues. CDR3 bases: TGTGCCACCCACCGCGACGGAAGCGGGACAGATACGCAGTATTTT. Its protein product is CATHRDGSGTDTQYF.

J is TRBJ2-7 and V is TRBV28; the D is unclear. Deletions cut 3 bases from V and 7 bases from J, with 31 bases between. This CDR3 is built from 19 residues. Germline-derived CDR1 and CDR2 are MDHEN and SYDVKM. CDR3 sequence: CASSFSHAPESRWFGEQYF. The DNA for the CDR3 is TGTGCCAGCAGTTTTAGTCACGCCCCGGAGTCTCGGTGGTTTGGAGAGCAGTACTTC.

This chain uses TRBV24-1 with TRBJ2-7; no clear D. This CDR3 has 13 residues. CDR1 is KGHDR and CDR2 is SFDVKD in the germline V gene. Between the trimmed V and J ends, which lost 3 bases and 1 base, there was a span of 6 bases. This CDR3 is CATSDPGSYEQYF. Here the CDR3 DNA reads TGTGCCACCAGTGATCCGGGTTCCTACGAGCAGTACTTC.

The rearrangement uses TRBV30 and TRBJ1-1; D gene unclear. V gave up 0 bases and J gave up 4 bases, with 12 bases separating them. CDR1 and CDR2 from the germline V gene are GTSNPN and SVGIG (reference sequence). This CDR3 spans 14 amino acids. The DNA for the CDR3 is TGTGCCTGGAGTGTATGGCAGGCCGGCACTGAAGCTTTCTTT. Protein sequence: CAWSVWQAGTEAFF.

The CDR3, as DNA: TGCAGCGTTGAAGATACCCAGCGGGGGTCCTACAATGAGCAGTTCTTC. Protein product: CSVEDTQRGSYNEQFF. The chain combines TRBV29-1 with TRBJ2-1; 8 bases align to TRBD2. Germline V lookup: CDR1 SQVTM, CDR2 ANQGSEA. This CDR3 has 16 amino acids. With 0 bases clipped from V and 1 base from J, the junction kept 5 bases outside the gene matches.

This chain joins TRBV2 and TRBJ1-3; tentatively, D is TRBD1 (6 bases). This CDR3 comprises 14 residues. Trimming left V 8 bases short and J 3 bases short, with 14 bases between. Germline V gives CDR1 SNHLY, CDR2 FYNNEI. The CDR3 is CASRQGGVGNTIYF. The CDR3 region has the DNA TGTGCCAGCCGTCAAGGGGGAGTTGGAAACACCATATATTTT.

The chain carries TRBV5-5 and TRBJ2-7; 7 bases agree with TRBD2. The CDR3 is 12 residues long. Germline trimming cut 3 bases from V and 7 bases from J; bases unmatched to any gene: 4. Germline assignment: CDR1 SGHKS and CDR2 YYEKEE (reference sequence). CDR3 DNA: TGTGCCAGCAGCTCCGGGAGGAGAGAGCAGTACTTC. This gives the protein CASSSGRREQYF.

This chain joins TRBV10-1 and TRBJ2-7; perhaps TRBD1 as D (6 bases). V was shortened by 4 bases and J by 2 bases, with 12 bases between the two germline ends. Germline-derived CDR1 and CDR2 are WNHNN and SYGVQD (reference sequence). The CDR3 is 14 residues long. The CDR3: CASSGSTGTYEQYF. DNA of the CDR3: TGCGCCAGCAGTGGTAGCACAGGGACCTACGAGCAGTACTTC.

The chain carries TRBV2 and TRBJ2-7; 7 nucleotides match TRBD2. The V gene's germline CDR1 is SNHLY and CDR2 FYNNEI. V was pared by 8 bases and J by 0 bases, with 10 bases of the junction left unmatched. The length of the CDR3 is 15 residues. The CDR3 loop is CASSRGELHSYEQYF. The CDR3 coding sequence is TGTGCCAGCTCCCGGGGGGAGCTCCACTCCTACGAGCAGTACTTC.

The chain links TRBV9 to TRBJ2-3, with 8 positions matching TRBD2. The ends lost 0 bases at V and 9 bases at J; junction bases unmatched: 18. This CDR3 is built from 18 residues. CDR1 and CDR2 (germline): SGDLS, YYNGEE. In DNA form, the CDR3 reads TGTGCCAGCAGCGTAGTGGGGCGGGGACTAGGTCCCCTAGTGACGCAGTATTTT. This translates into CASSVVGRGLGPLVTQYF.

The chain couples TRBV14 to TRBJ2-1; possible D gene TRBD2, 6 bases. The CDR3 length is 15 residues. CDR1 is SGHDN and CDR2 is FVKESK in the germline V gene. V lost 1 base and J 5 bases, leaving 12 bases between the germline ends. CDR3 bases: TGTGCCAGCAGCCAAGCGCTGGGCGGGAACAATGAGCAGTTCTTC. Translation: CASSQALGGNNEQFF.

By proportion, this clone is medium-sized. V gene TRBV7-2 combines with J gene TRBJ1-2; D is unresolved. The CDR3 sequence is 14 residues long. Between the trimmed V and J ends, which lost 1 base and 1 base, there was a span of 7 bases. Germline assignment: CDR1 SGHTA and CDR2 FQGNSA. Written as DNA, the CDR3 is TGTGCCAGCAGCTTAGAGAGCAATAACTATGGCTACACCTTC. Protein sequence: CASSLESNNYGYTF.

CDR3 nucleotide sequence: TGTGCCAGCAGCCAACCAACAGCTTCCAAGGGGACAGATACGCAGTATTTT. Amino acids: CASSQPTASKGTDTQYF. The V call is TRBV3-1 (or the pseudogene TRBV3-2), the J call TRBJ2-3, with TRBD1 as a possible D gene (5 bases). Germline CDR1 and CDR2: LGHDT and YNNKEL (reference sequence). V lost 2 bases and J lost 3, with 18 bases in between. The CDR3 is 17 residues long.

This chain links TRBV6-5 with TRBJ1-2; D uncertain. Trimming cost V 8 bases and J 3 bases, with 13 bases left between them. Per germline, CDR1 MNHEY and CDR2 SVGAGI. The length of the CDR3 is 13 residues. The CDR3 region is CASSRSYDYGYTF. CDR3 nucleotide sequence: TGTGCCAGCTCACGAAGCTATGACTATGGCTACACCTTC.

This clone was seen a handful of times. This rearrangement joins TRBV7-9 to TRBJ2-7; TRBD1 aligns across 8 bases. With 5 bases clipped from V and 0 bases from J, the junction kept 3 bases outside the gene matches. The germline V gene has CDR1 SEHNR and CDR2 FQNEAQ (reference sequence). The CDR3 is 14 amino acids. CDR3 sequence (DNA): TGTGCCAGCAGCCGGACAGGGAACTCCTACGAGCAGTACTTC. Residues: CASSRTGNSYEQYF.